The 12 T cell receptor beta chains below were found in one sample sequenced in a study of cytomegalovirus exposure and HLA in healthy donors. With 60 Vbeta and 13 Jbeta primers, the PCR was carried out. Method: immunoSEQ multiplex PCR; TCRdb's copy keeps in-frame clones and lacks some. The sample has over 150,000 clones; about 77% are singletons. The material sequenced was PBMCs. These receptors were obtained from a woman in her 30s in good health and CMV-seronegative.

The rearrangement links TRBV6-6 to TRBJ1-2, with a possible D match to TRBD1 (5 bases). V lost 4 bases to trimming and J lost 0 bases, with 15 bases between them. The CDR3 is 16 residues long. The germline CDR1 and CDR2 sequences are MNHNY and SVGAGI (reference sequence). The CDR3 DNA reads TGTGCCAGCAGTTGGCTACAGGTTTTAGCTAACTATGGCTACACCTTC. Its protein is CASSWLQVLANYGYTF.

The chain has TRBV6-5 and TRBJ1-4; 7 bases are a match to TRBD1. The junction had 4 bases not matched to a gene; V was cut back by 5 bases and J by 7 bases. Germline loops: CDR1 MNHEY, CDR2 SVGAGI. CDR3 length: 13 amino acids. CDR3 nucleotides: TGTGCCAGCAGTGAACACAGGGGTGAAAAACTGTTTTTT. Protein sequence: CASSEHRGEKLFF.

The chain has TRBV15 and TRBJ2-1; possibly TRBD2 for D (5 bases). Trimming cost V 0 bases and J 5 bases, with 11 bases left between them. Germline V gene lookup returns CDR1 LNHNV and CDR2 YYDKDF (reference sequence). The CDR3 runs to 15 residues. DNA of the CDR3: TGTGCCACCAGCAGAGACCAGGAGGTCAACAATGAGCAGTTCTTC. This gives the protein CATSRDQEVNNEQFF.

The chain employs TRBV9 and TRBJ2-7; 9 bases line up with TRBD1. The CDR3 runs 16 residues. Germline CDR1 is SGDLS and CDR2 is YYNGEE. Trimming took 3 bases from V and 1 from J; bases not matched to a gene: 8. The CDR3 loop is CASSADAGQGSYEQYF. Here the CDR3 DNA reads TGTGCCAGCAGCGCAGATGCCGGACAGGGGTCCTACGAGCAGTACTTC.

This clone came up once. The rearrangement joins TRBV30 to TRBJ2-7; possibly TRBD1 for D (6 bases). V was trimmed by 5 bases and J by 1 base, leaving 9 bases between them. The CDR3 has 12 amino acids. The germline CDR1 and CDR2 sequences are GTSNPN and SVGIG (reference sequence). The CDR3, as DNA: TGTGCCTGGGACAGGACGTCCTACGAGCAGTACTTC. This gives the protein CAWDRTSYEQYF.

The chain links TRBV12-5 to TRBJ2-5; the match to TRBD2 covers 14 bases. CDR1 LGHNT and CDR2 FRNRAP come from the germline V gene. V lost 2 bases to trimming and J lost 0 bases; unmatched junction nucleotides: 5. The CDR3 contains 18 residues. The chain's CDR3 is CASGLTRTSGGYQETQYF. CDR3 DNA: TGTGCTAGTGGTTTGACCCGGACTAGCGGGGGGTACCAAGAGACCCAGTACTTC.

This clone appeared a few times. The chain has TRBV7-9 and TRBJ2-2; 10 positions agree with TRBD2. The V and J ends lost 6 bases and 1 base, in that order; junction bases with no gene match: 2. This CDR3 is 15 amino acids long. Germline V gene sequence: CDR1 SEHNR, CDR2 FQNEAQ (reference sequence). The CDR3 DNA reads TGTGCCAGCAGGGCTAGCGGGGGGAACACCGGGGAGCTGTTTTTT. This sequence encodes CASRASGGNTGELFF.

The chain links TRBV27 to TRBJ2-7, with 7 bases fitting TRBD1. The germline V gene encodes CDR1 MNHEY and CDR2 SMNVEV (reference sequence). The CDR3 totals 14 residues. V lost 10 bases to trimming and J lost 7 bases; unmatched junction nucleotides: 16. The chain's CDR3 is CATRSGQILGEQYF. The CDR3 DNA is TGTGCCACGCGATCGGGACAGATCTTAGGGGAGCAGTACTTC.

The chain has TRBV9 and TRBJ2-1, with 8 bases aligning to TRBD2. The V and J ends lost 1 base and 7 bases, in that order; junction bases with no gene match: 7. From germline, CDR1 is SGDLS and CDR2 YYNGEE. The length of the CDR3 is 15 residues. CDR3: CASSVRSGSENEQFF. CDR3 nucleotide sequence: TGTGCCAGCAGCGTAAGGAGCGGGAGTGAAAATGAGCAGTTCTTC.

The chain uses TRBV27 and TRBJ2-6; 9 positions agree with TRBD1. J was trimmed by 0 bases and V by 2 bases; bases with no gene match: 11. The CDR3 contains 20 residues. The V gene's germline CDR1 is MNHEY and CDR2 SMNVEV (reference sequence). CDR3 sequence (DNA): TGTGCCAGCAGTTTAGGGGGACAGGGCTTTTATCTCTCTGGGGCCAACGTCCTGACTTTC. The encoded protein is CASSLGGQGFYLSGANVLTF.

This clone was found once. The rearrangement links TRBV19 to TRBJ2-3; TRBD2 matches 9 bases. Trimming at V came to 3 bases and at J to 6 bases, leaving 4 bases not matched to a gene. The germline gives CDR1 LNHDA, CDR2 SQIVND (reference sequence). This CDR3 has 14 residues. The CDR3 here is CASSIGLAGDTQYF. In DNA, the CDR3 is TGTGCCAGTAGTATTGGGCTAGCGGGGGATACGCAGTATTTT.

The chain combines TRBV11-2 with TRBJ1-4, with D perhaps matching TRBD1 (6 bases). The CDR3 is 15 amino acids. V shed 4 bases and J shed 7 bases, with 16 bases lying between them. The germline V gene encodes CDR1 SGHAT and CDR2 FQNNGV. CDR3 sequence (DNA): TGTGCCAGCAGCTCCAGGACAGCCAACGGTGAAAAACTGTTTTTT. It encodes CASSSRTANGEKLFF.